A single sample gave rise to the 23 T cell receptor beta chains below, sequenced in a study of blood T cell repertoires in COVID-19. Only in-frame clones appear in the TCRdb table, and some are missing; sequencing was by immunoSEQ multiplex PCR. The sample lists over 300,000 clones; approximately 89% were seen once. Sample: PBMCs or T cells enriched from blood (not recorded which). The origin of the receptors is a woman in her forties who had recovered from COVID-19.

The rearrangement joins TRBV21-1 to TRBJ1-4; no DNA check was done on the table's D call, TRBD1. TRBV21-1 is a known pseudogene. The CDR3 has 14 amino acids. The CDR3 sequence is CASSNSQGLEKLFF. Written as DNA, the CDR3 is TGTGCCAGCAGCAACTCACAGGGTTTGGAAAAACTGTTTTTT.

This rearrangement joins TRBV11-2 to TRBJ2-1; 9 positions agree with TRBD1. The CDR3 is 15 residues long. The germline V gene encodes CDR1 SGHAT and CDR2 FQNNGV. Trimming took 4 bases from V and 4 from J; bases not matched to a gene: 5. In DNA form, the CDR3 reads TGTGCCAGCAGCTCCCTGGGACAGGGATACAATGAGCAGTTCTTC. Protein product: CASSSLGQGYNEQFF.

This clone was detected only a few times. This sequence joins TRBV6-5 and TRBJ2-2; D gene unclear. V was clipped by 2 bases and J by 5 bases, with 9 bases between them. The CDR3 is made up of 14 amino acids. Germline V gene lookup returns CDR1 MNHEY and CDR2 SVGAGI. CDR3 amino acids: CASSYVEETGELFF. The CDR3 nucleotides are TGTGCCAGCAGTTACGTAGAGGAAACCGGGGAGCTGTTTTTT.

The chain recombines TRBV25-1 with TRBJ1-4; weak D call: TRBD1 (5 bases). This CDR3 comprises 15 residues. CDR1 and CDR2 from the germline V gene are MGHDK and SYGVNS. The V and J ends lost 2 bases and 1 base respectively, with 8 bases between them. The DNA of the CDR3 is TGTGCCAGCAGTGAACCGGGGGGAACTAATGAAAAACTGTTTTTT. This codes for CASSEPGGTNEKLFF.

The V and J genes are TRBV2 and TRBJ2-5; TRBD2 agrees at 11 bases. Trimming took 6 bases from V and 5 from J; bases not matched to a gene: 11. This CDR3 is 16 amino acids long. Germline V gives CDR1 SNHLY, CDR2 FYNNEI. CDR3 residues: CASRNRAIAGGETQYF. CDR3 DNA: TGTGCCAGCAGAAACAGAGCCATAGCGGGAGGGGAGACCCAGTACTTC. The complete variable domain, with remaining parts taken from reference TRBV2 and TRBJ2-5, reads EPEVTQTPSHQVTQMGQEVILRCVPISNHLYFYWYRQILGQKVEFLVSFYNNEISEKSEIFDDQFSVERPDGSNFTLKIRSTKLEDSAMYFCASRNRAIAGGETQYFGPGTRLLVL.

The V call is TRBV28, the J call TRBJ1-2; D uncertain. Trimming removed 8 bases at V and 8 bases at J, with 15 bases between. The CDR3 is 12 amino acids. Per germline, CDR1 MDHEN and CDR2 SYDVKM. The CDR3 protein is CASLGGIWGYTF. CDR3 DNA sequence: TGTGCCAGCCTCGGAGGGATTTGGGGCTACACCTTC.

J is TRBJ2-7 and V is TRBV10-3; D gene ambiguous. The V gene lost 2 bases and the J gene lost 3 bases, with 14 bases spanning the gap. The CDR3 contains 15 residues. Germline V gene data show CDR1 as ENHRY and CDR2 as SYGVKD. The CDR3 DNA sequence: TGTGCCATCAGTGAGCCCCCCGGAGAGGTCTACGAGCAGTACTTC. Translated, it gives CAISEPPGEVYEQYF.

The J gene is TRBJ2-1, the V gene TRBV6-1; 10 bases match TRBD2. Germline trimming cut 8 bases from V and 5 bases from J; bases unmatched to any gene: 6. Germline CDR1 is MNHNS and CDR2 is SASEGT. The length of the CDR3 is 14 residues. CDR3 DNA sequence: TGTGCCAGCCTACCTAGCGGGGGACACAATGAGCAGTTCTTC. Translating it yields CASLPSGGHNEQFF.

V and J are TRBV7-2 and TRBJ1-6; D not resolved. Trimming pared 8 bases from V and 7 bases from J, leaving 18 bases between. The CDR3 runs to 15 residues. From germline, CDR1 is SGHTA and CDR2 FQGNSA. The CDR3 DNA sequence: TGTGCCAGCCGCCTAGGGCCGGGGAGGAATTCACCCCTCCACTTT. Translated, it gives CASRLGPGRNSPLHF.

The rearrangement links TRBV28 to TRBJ1-2, with 7 nucleotides matching TRBD1. Trimming took 8 bases from V and 4 from J; bases not matched to a gene: 7. Germline V gives CDR1 MDHEN, CDR2 SYDVKM. The CDR3 runs to 13 residues. CDR3 coding DNA: TGTGCCAGCGTGTCCCGGGACAGCTATGGCTACACCTTC. This codes for CASVSRDSYGYTF.

The rearrangement uses TRBV15 and TRBJ1-4; D might be TRBD1 (6 bases). Germline V gene lookup returns CDR1 LNHNV and CDR2 YYDKDF (reference sequence). This CDR3 is built from 15 residues. Between the trimmed V and J ends, which lost 3 bases and 3 bases, there was a span of 11 bases. CDR3 sequence reads: CATSREGGANEKLFF. The CDR3 nucleotides are TGTGCCACCAGCAGGGAAGGGGGTGCTAATGAAAAACTGTTTTTT.

J is TRBJ2-1 and V is TRBV28; 7 bases are shared with TRBD1. The V gene's germline CDR1 is MDHEN and CDR2 SYDVKM. V trimming: 6 bases; J trimming: 2 bases; junction bases outside the gene matches: 10. The CDR3 extends over 16 amino acids. CDR3 residues: CASRSPTGTPYNEQFF. In DNA form, the CDR3 reads TGTGCCAGCAGGTCCCCGACAGGGACGCCCTACAATGAGCAGTTCTTC. Supplemented by reference TRBV28 and TRBJ2-1, the full variable domain reads DVKVTQSSRYLVKRTGEKVFLECVQDMDHENMFWYRQDPGLGLRLIYFSYDVKMKEKGDIPEGYSVSREKKERFSLILESASTNQTSMYLCASRSPTGTPYNEQFFGPGTRLTVL.

The chain combines TRBV15 with TRBJ2-5; 7 nucleotides agree with TRBD1. Germline V CDR1 and CDR2: LNHNV, YYDKDF (reference sequence). The CDR3 sequence is 14 residues long. Trimming at V came to 5 bases and at J to 3 bases, leaving 6 bases not matched to a gene. The CDR3 DNA is TGTGCCACCAGCGAGGGGGCTTTAGAAGAGACCCAGTACTTC. This encodes CATSEGALEETQYF.

Concerning this clone: Mismatch with germline at one junction end may stem from a read error. The chain recombines TRBV7-7 with TRBJ2-7; 12 bases line up with TRBD2. The CDR3 has 15 amino acids. The V gene's germline CDR1 is SSHAT and CDR2 FNYEAQ (reference sequence). CDR3 amino acids: CASSPLAGGLGEQYF. The CDR3 DNA reads as TGTGCTAGCAGCCCCCTAGCGGGGGGGCTGGGAGAGCAGTACTTC.

The chain employs TRBV30 and TRBJ1-1, with a tentative D call TRBD1 (6 bases). V dropped 4 bases and J dropped 0 bases, with 9 bases sitting between them. Germline values: CDR1 GTSNPN, CDR2 SVGIG (reference sequence). The CDR3 has 13 residues. CDR3 loop: CAWNGDMNTEAFF. The CDR3 region has the DNA TGTGCCTGGAACGGGGACATGAACACTGAAGCTTTCTTT.

V and J are TRBV4-3 and TRBJ2-5, with 10 bases identical to TRBD2. Trimming at V came to 1 base and at J to 4 bases, leaving 6 bases not matched to a gene. The V gene's germline CDR1 is LGHNA and CDR2 YSLEER. The CDR3 extends over 16 amino acids. The CDR3: CASSQGALAGLETQYF. CDR3 in DNA: TGCGCCAGCAGCCAAGGGGCACTAGCGGGACTAGAGACCCAGTACTTC.

The chain carries TRBV9 and TRBJ2-7, with 7 bases that match TRBD2. The germline V gene has CDR1 SGDLS and CDR2 YYNGEE. V lost 0 bases and J lost 3; bases outside the gene matches: 6. CDR3 length: 15 amino acids. The CDR3 here is CASSVAPGGIYEQYF. The DNA of the CDR3 is TGTGCCAGCAGCGTAGCACCGGGAGGAATCTACGAGCAGTACTTC.

Written as DNA, the CDR3 is TGTGCCACCAGCAGAGGGCTCGGGGGGACGGACATTCAGTACTTC. This codes for CATSRGLGGTDIQYF. The chain combines TRBV15 with TRBJ2-4; TRBD2 agrees at 7 bases. CDR1 is LNHNV and CDR2 is YYDKDF in the germline V gene (reference sequence). The CDR3 loop spans 15 amino acids. V trimming: 1 base; J trimming: 8 bases; junction bases outside the gene matches: 8. Full variable domain (remainder filled in from reference TRBV15 and TRBJ2-4): DAMVIQNPRYQVTQFGKPVTLSCSQTLNHNVMYWYQQKSSQAPKLLFHYYDKDFNNEADTPDNFQSRRPNTSFCFLDIRSPGLGDTAMYLCATSRGLGGTDIQYFGAGTRLSVL.

This clone came up a few times. This rearrangement joins TRBV7-2 to TRBJ2-2; 13 bases line up with TRBD2. The CDR3 loop spans 18 amino acids. Germline-derived CDR1 and CDR2 are SGHTA and FQGNSA. With 5 bases clipped from V and 3 bases from J, the junction kept 9 bases outside the gene matches. In DNA, the CDR3 is TGTGCCAGCAGCCCGAGGACTAGCGGGAGTTCCCACACCGGGGAGCTGTTTTTT. Protein product: CASSPRTSGSSHTGELFF.

This chain uses TRBV28 with TRBJ2-7; 9 bases are shared with TRBD1. The CDR3 is 16 residues long. J gave up 3 bases and V 1 base, and 7 bases lay outside the gene matches. Germline-derived CDR1 and CDR2 are MDHEN and SYDVKM. The CDR3 DNA follows: TGTGCCAGCAGTTTATCCGAGGGGACAGGGCTCTACGAGCAGTACTTC. Residues: CASSLSEGTGLYEQYF.

This clone has only one observation. V gene TRBV19 combines with J gene TRBJ2-1, with D possibly TRBD2 on 5 matching bases. Trimming cost V 3 bases and J 5 bases, with 14 bases left between them. CDR1 LNHDA and CDR2 SQIVND come from the germline V gene (reference sequence). The CDR3 contains 15 residues. CDR3: CASSMDLGYDNEQFF. CDR3 DNA: TGTGCCAGTAGTATGGACTTAGGGTACGACAATGAGCAGTTCTTC.

The chain's CDR3 is CASRWGGNQPQHF. Written as DNA, the CDR3 is TGTGCCAGCCGGTGGGGGGGCAATCAGCCCCAGCATTTT. The chain uses TRBV12-3 or TRBV12-4 and TRBJ1-5, with a weak D call TRBD1 (5 bases). This CDR3 comprises 13 residues. The ends were cut back, 8 bases at V and 2 bases at J, with 10 bases in the middle.

In the case of this clone: At one of its ends the junction is not consistent with the germline gene, which may arise from a read error. This same CDR3 is encoded by further DNA sequences in the sample. This chain joins TRBV7-7 and TRBJ2-3; D possibly corresponds to TRBD1 (6 bases). Germline V CDR1 and CDR2: SSHAT, FNYEAQ (reference sequence). The CDR3 spans 15 residues. The CDR3 reads CASSPSGGLPDTQYF. CDR3 nucleotides: TGTGCTAGCAGCCCCAGTGGGGGCCTTCCAGATACGCAGTATTTT.